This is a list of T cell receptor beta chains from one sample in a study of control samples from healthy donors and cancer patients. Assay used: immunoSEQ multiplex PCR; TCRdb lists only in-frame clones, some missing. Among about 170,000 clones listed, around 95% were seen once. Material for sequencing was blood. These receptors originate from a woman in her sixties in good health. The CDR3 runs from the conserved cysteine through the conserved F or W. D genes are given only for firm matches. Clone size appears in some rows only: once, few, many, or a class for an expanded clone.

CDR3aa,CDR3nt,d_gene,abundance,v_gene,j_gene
CASKLGADSYGYTF,TGTGCCAGCAAGTTAGGGGCAGACTCATATGGCTACACCTTC,NA,NA,TRBV2,TRBJ1-2
CARGLAGGVNEQFF,TGTGCCAGGGGACTAGCGGGGGGCGTAAATGAGCAGTTCTTC,TRBD2,NA,TRBV2,TRBJ2-1
CATGAREYGYTF,TGTGCCACAGGGGCTAGGGAATATGGCTACACCTTC,NA,NA,TRBV13,TRBJ1-2
CASSVGKETQYF,TGTGCCAGCAGTGTGGGTAAAGAGACCCAGTACTTC,NA,NA,TRBV2,TRBJ2-5
CASSPTGISGEAFF,TGTGCCAGCAGCCCCACCGGGATTTCTGGTGAAGCTTTCTTT,NA,NA,TRBV3-1/TRBV3-2,TRBJ1-1
CASSLSPGQGGNYGYTF,TGTGCCAGCAGTTTATCCCCCGGACAGGGGGGCAACTATGGCTACACCTTC,TRBD1,NA,TRBV27,TRBJ1-2
CASSPPGSYEQYF,TGTGCCAGCTCACCACCGGGGTCCTACGAGCAGTACTTC,NA,NA,TRBV18,TRBJ2-7
CASSVALGLADDEQFF,TGTGCCAGCAGCGTAGCCCTGGGACTAGCGGATGATGAGCAGTTCTTC,TRBD2,NA,TRBV9,TRBJ2-1
CASSFEIYEQYF,TGTGCCAGCAGCTTCGAGATCTACGAGCAGTACTTC,NA,few,TRBV7-8,TRBJ2-7
CATSSGTGTNEKLFF,TGTGCCACCAGCAGTGGGACAGGGACTAATGAAAAACTGTTTTTT,TRBD1,NA,TRBV15,TRBJ1-4
CASSHHLGQGYTGELFF,TGTGCCAGCAGCCACCACCTGGGACAGGGCTACACCGGGGAGCTGTTTTTT,TRBD1,NA,TRBV14,TRBJ2-2
CASSLGQGLFFGYTF,TGCGCCAGCAGCTTAGGACAGGGCCTTTTTTTTGGCTACACCTTC,TRBD1,NA,TRBV4-3,TRBJ1-2
CASSQEQGVYGYTF,TGTGCCAGCAGCCAAGAACAGGGGGTTTATGGCTACACCTTC,TRBD1,few,TRBV3-1/TRBV3-2,TRBJ1-2
CASSSSQVNTEAFF,TGTGCCAGCAGTTCCTCCCAGGTGAACACTGAAGCTTTCTTT,NA,NA,TRBV2,TRBJ1-1
CASRPWDRGPTGANVLTF,TGCGCCAGCAGACCGTGGGACAGGGGCCCGACTGGGGCCAACGTCCTGACTTTC,TRBD1,NA,TRBV5-1,TRBJ2-6
CATSREVGAEETQYF,TGTGCCACCAGCAGAGAGGTAGGGGCTGAAGAGACCCAGTACTTC,NA,NA,TRBV15,TRBJ2-5
CASSQDEGAGNTIYF,TGCGCCAGCAGCCAAGACGAGGGCGCGGGAAACACCATATATTTT,NA,NA,TRBV4-3,TRBJ1-3
CATSSGPPTSGNTIYF,TGTGCCACCAGCAGTGGACCCCCCACCTCTGGAAACACCATATATTTT,NA,once,TRBV15,TRBJ1-3
CASSYGLGGEQFF,TGTGCCAGCAGTTACGGCCTGGGAGGTGAGCAGTTCTTC,NA,NA,TRBV6-6,TRBJ2-1
CASSYEGNYGYTF,TGTGCCAGCAGTTACGAGGGAAACTATGGCTACACCTTC,NA,NA,TRBV6-5,TRBJ1-2
CASSSHSTGKTGELFF,TGTGCCAGCAGTTCGCACTCGACAGGGAAGACCGGGGAGCTGTTTTTT,TRBD1,NA,TRBV27,TRBJ2-2
CSVNRGLTEAFF,TGCAGCGTTAACAGGGGGCTCACTGAAGCTTTCTTT,TRBD1,NA,TRBV29-1,TRBJ1-1
CASSVGTLSGNTIYF,TGTGCCAGCAGTGTAGGGACTCTCTCTGGAAACACCATATATTTT,NA,once,TRBV2,TRBJ1-3
CASSPGQGKESSYNEQFF,TGTGCCAGCAGTCCGGGACAGGGGAAAGAGAGCTCCTACAATGAGCAGTTCTTC,TRBD1,NA,TRBV6-2/TRBV6-3,TRBJ2-1
CASSLVAGGVNEKLFF,TGTGCCAGCAGCTTAGTCGCAGGGGGGGTTAATGAAAAACTGTTTTTT,TRBD1,NA,TRBV7-9,TRBJ1-4
CASSADRGRTGEQYF,TGCGCCAGCAGCGCTGACAGGGGGCGAACGGGCGAGCAGTACTTC,TRBD1,NA,TRBV5-1,TRBJ2-7
CASNLGTLGYGYTF,TGTGCCAGCAACCTCGGGACCTTGGGCTATGGCTACACCTTC,NA,NA,TRBV16,TRBJ1-2
CASSHTSGGGTGELFF,TGTGCCAGCAGCCACACTAGCGGGGGGGGCACCGGGGAGCTGTTTTTT,TRBD2,once,TRBV11-2,TRBJ2-2
CASSQGTQETQYF,TGTGCCAGCAGCCAAGGAACCCAAGAGACCCAGTACTTC,NA,NA,TRBV3-1/TRBV3-2,TRBJ2-5
CASRKDVYNSPLHF,TGTGCCAGCAGGAAGGATGTTTATAATTCACCCCTCCACTTT,NA,NA,TRBV7-9,TRBJ1-6
CASSGEYAGTEAFF,TGTGCCAGCAGCGGGGAATATGCGGGGACTGAAGCTTTCTTT,NA,NA,TRBV4-2,TRBJ1-1
CASSANTPRTGNTIYF,TGTGCCAGCAGCGCGAACACCCCGAGGACTGGAAACACCATATATTTT,NA,NA,TRBV9,TRBJ1-3
CASSQSQGALNYGYTF,TGTGCCAGCAGCCAGTCACAGGGGGCGCTCAACTATGGCTACACCTTC,TRBD1,NA,TRBV4-2,TRBJ1-2
CASSGLGTGANVLTF,TGTGCCAGCTCAGGCCTGGGGACTGGGGCCAACGTCCTGACTTTC,NA,NA,TRBV18,TRBJ2-6
CASSVARNRGLGISSSYEQYF,TGTGCCAGCAGCGTAGCGAGAAACAGGGGGCTGGGAATCTCATCCTCCTACGAGCAGTACTTC,TRBD1,NA,TRBV9,TRBJ2-7
CASSQDFPQSDTQYF,TGCGCCAGCAGCCAAGATTTTCCACAGTCAGATACGCAGTATTTT,NA,NA,TRBV4-3,TRBJ2-3
CASSEAGGAETQYF,TGTGCCAGCAGTGAAGCAGGGGGCGCAGAGACCCAGTACTTC,TRBD1,NA,TRBV2,TRBJ2-5
CASSRAALGGYGYTF,TGTGCCAGTAGTAGGGCCGCTTTAGGGGGCTATGGCTACACCTTC,NA,once,TRBV19,TRBJ1-2
CASSLIGRETQYF,TGTGCCAGCAGCTTGATAGGGAGAGAGACCCAGTACTTC,NA,NA,TRBV7-9,TRBJ2-5
CASSDGTGGGNEQYF,TGTGCCAGCAGTGACGGGACAGGGGGGGGTAACGAGCAGTACTTC,TRBD1,NA,TRBV25-1,TRBJ2-7
CASCRTHQNEKLFF,TGTGCCAGCTGCAGGACGCACCAGAATGAAAAACTGTTTTTT,NA,NA,TRBV18,TRBJ1-4
CASSLYPTGKNSPLHF,TGTGCCAGCAGTTTATACCCGACAGGGAAAAATTCACCCCTCCACTTT,TRBD1,once,TRBV27,TRBJ1-6
CASSIFGQGSDEQYF,TGTGCCAGTAGTATCTTCGGACAGGGATCGGACGAGCAGTACTTC,TRBD1,NA,TRBV19,TRBJ2-7
CASSYITSGDEQFF,TGTGCCAGCAGTTACATTACTAGCGGGGATGAGCAGTTCTTC,TRBD2,NA,TRBV6-2/TRBV6-3,TRBJ2-1